The T cell receptor (beta chain) described here comes from a study of blood T cell repertoires in COVID-19. Methods used by the authors: Quantification of nucleated cells was approximated via reference gene primer amplification. Data came from immunoSEQ multiplex PCR; TCRdb stores just in-frame clones and leaves some out. D and trimming come from the DNA, and the V and J calls and clone size come from that table. The sample consists of about 97,000 clones, about 85% of them appearing once. This CDR3 comprises 16 residues. CDR1 is SNHLY, CDR2 FYNNEI, per germline. The germline V and J ends were trimmed by 6 bases and 2 bases, with 17 bases remaining between them.

The genes are TRBV2 and TRBJ1-3; D is perhaps TRBD1 (6 bases). Sequencing was performed on peripheral blood. The receptor's source is a man in his fifties with active COVID-19. Here the CDR3 DNA reads TGTGCCAGCAGAACCGTAGGGGGACTAACTGGAAACACCATATATTTT. It codes for CASRTVGGLTGNTIYF.